This T cell receptor (beta chain) was captured by sequencing in a study of blood T cell repertoires in COVID-19. Across the study: T cells, B-cell-depleted T cells, or PBMCs provided the cDNA or gDNA that served as material.

In the authors' workflow: Amplification of reference gene primers provided the estimated nucleated cell counts. The data were produced by immunoSEQ multiplex PCR, yet TCRdb's version contains in-frame clones alone and is incomplete. V and J calls and clone size follow that table, whereas D and trimming were derived from the DNA. The sample comprises about 310,000 clones, about 91% of which are singletons, and approximately 8.8% rests with the top ten. Trimming cost V 3 bases and J 0 bases, with 15 bases left between them. CDR3 length: 17 amino acids. Germline loops: CDR1 GTSNPN, CDR2 SVGIG (reference sequence). Individuals aged roughly 18 to 100 years were recruited from about two dozen US areas.

The chain links TRBV30 to TRBJ2-6; D perhaps matches TRBD1 (5 bases). The sequence was obtained from a woman in her 40s who had recovered from COVID-19. Sequenced input: PBMCs or T cells enriched from blood (not recorded which). DNA of the CDR3: TGTGCCTGGAGGGGGATGACAGTTGACTCTGGGGCCAACGTCCTGACTTTC. Translated: CAWRGMTVDSGANVLTF.